Shown below are 2 T cell receptor beta chains from a single sample sequenced in a study of T cell repertoires in cytomegalovirus infection. TCRdb passed the reads through MiXCR, listing each CDR3 protein once. The profile shows 160,000 or so distinct CDR3 sequences, 20% to 30% of them singletons. Sequencing used PBMCs. The receptors were gathered from a human donor in good health (CMV status not recorded). Some clones in this sample may be carry-over from other donors' samples.

This clonotype was recorded many times. The J gene is TRBJ2-5, the V gene TRBV7-2, with 10 bases fitting TRBD1. Germline loops: CDR1 SGHTA, CDR2 FQGNSA. The CDR3 covers 14 residues. Losses at the gene ends were 5 bases for V and 6 bases for J; bases not matched to a gene: 6. CDR3 residues: CASSRPGQGKTQYF. For the CDR3, the DNA is TGTGCCAGCAGCCGACCGGGACAGGGGAAGACCCAGTACTTC.

This clonotype is a singleton in its sample. A read error is possible here, since a much larger clone lies one base away. J is TRBJ2-7 and V is TRBV7-2; 10 bases are a match to TRBD2. This CDR3 spans 17 amino acids. Germline V lookup: CDR1 SGHTA, CDR2 FQGNSA. J lost 0 bases, V lost 1 base, and 6 bases had no gene match. CDR3 sequence: CASSLEASGRGSYEQYF. DNA of the CDR3: TGTGCCAGCAGCTTAGAAGCGAGCGGGAGGGGCTCCTACGAGCAGTACTTC.